Following are 21 T cell receptor beta chains from one sample sequenced in a study of blood T cell repertoires in COVID-19 (TCRdb year 2020). Library construction relied on the immunoSEQ multiplex PCR assay. Held by TCRdb, this immuneACCESS table contains in-frame sequences only and omits some clones. Under half of the omission traces to an unresolved V gene where checked; the cause of the rest is unknown. In this sample the table shows roughly 290,000 clones, 80% to 90% of which occur a single time. The top ten hold more than 4% of the sample. Sequenced input: PBMCs or T cells enriched from blood (not recorded which). Receptor source: a woman in her thirties who had recovered from COVID-19.

J is TRBJ2-7 and V is TRBV18; D is uncertain. Trimming pared 2 bases from V and 0 bases from J, leaving 8 bases between. Germline V CDR1 and CDR2: KGHSH, LQKENI. This CDR3 has 14 amino acids. The CDR3 reads CASSPAASSYEQYF. CDR3 bases: TGTGCCAGCTCACCAGCAGCGAGCTCCTACGAGCAGTACTTC.

The gene calls are TRBV3-1 (or the pseudogene TRBV3-2) and TRBJ2-4; maybe TRBD2 (5 bases). The ends were cut back, 5 bases at V and 5 bases at J, with 22 bases in the middle. Germline assignment: CDR1 LGHDT and CDR2 YNNKEL (reference sequence). This CDR3 is built from 17 residues. The CDR3 region has the DNA TGTGCCAGCAGCAGCGGTAGTCCCATTTGCAAAGAAAACATTCAGTACTTC. It encodes CASSSGSPICKENIQYF.

The rearrangement uses TRBV28 and TRBJ2-7; 8 nucleotides align to TRBD2. This CDR3 comprises 14 residues. V shed 8 bases and J 0 bases; nucleotides not matched to a gene: 6. Germline CDR1 and CDR2: MDHEN and SYDVKM. CDR3 DNA: TGTGCCAGCTTCGGGCTAGCGGGCTCCTACGAGCAGTACTTC. Amino acid sequence: CASFGLAGSYEQYF.

The chain links TRBV7-9 to TRBJ1-4, with no clear D. The germline gives CDR1 SEHNR, CDR2 FQNEAQ (reference sequence). The CDR3 totals 15 residues. The V end lost 0 bases, the J end lost 1 base, and 6 bases lay between the germline ends. As DNA, the CDR3 is TGTGCCAGCAGCTTAGCGGGCAGAACTAATGAAAAACTGTTTTTT. It encodes CASSLAGRTNEKLFF.

This clone was seen only once. The V call is TRBV15, the J call TRBJ1-1; 8 bases agree with TRBD1. This CDR3 has 14 residues. J gave up 4 bases and V 5 bases, and 6 bases lay outside the gene matches. Germline CDR1 is LNHNV and CDR2 is YYDKDF (reference sequence). DNA for the CDR3: TGTGCCACCAGCTCCATAGGACAGGGCACTGAAGCTTTCTTT. Its translation is CATSSIGQGTEAFF.

The genes are TRBV19 and TRBJ2-5; D is possibly TRBD2 (6 bases). Germline values: CDR1 LNHDA, CDR2 SQIVND (reference sequence). V dropped 3 bases and J dropped 4 bases, with 15 bases sitting between them. The CDR3 runs 15 residues. The CDR3 bases are TGTGCCAGTAGTATCTTTGTTCAGGGAGGAGAGACCCAGTACTTC. Translated: CASSIFVQGGETQYF.

This chain connects TRBV11-2 to TRBJ2-7, with D possibly being TRBD1 (5 bases). Germline CDR1 and CDR2: SGHAT and FQNNGV. The CDR3 consists of 15 residues. V was trimmed by 0 bases and J by 3 bases, leaving 12 bases between them. Here the CDR3 reads CASSLDIARGYEQYF. CDR3 sequence (DNA): TGTGCCAGCAGCTTAGATATCGCTAGGGGCTACGAGCAGTACTTC.

This chain connects TRBV6-5 to TRBJ1-5; D perhaps matches TRBD1 (5 bases). From germline, CDR1 is MNHEY and CDR2 SVGAGI. Trimming left V 8 bases short and J 2 bases short, with 10 bases between. This CDR3 has 13 residues. For the CDR3, the DNA is TGTGCCAGCCAGGGTTACGGCAATCAGCCCCAGCATTTT. This sequence encodes CASQGYGNQPQHF.

The genes are TRBV11-2 and TRBJ2-7, with D possibly matching TRBD1 (5 bases). The germline CDR1 and CDR2 sequences are SGHAT and FQNNGV. Trimming cost V 5 bases and J 5 bases, with 19 bases left between them. The CDR3 contains 15 residues. The CDR3 here is CASSLLKGATNEQYF. CDR3 nucleotides: TGTGCCAGCAGCCTTTTGAAAGGGGCCACCAACGAGCAGTACTTC.

The chain couples TRBV28 to TRBJ2-1; 8 bases agree with TRBD1. Germline trimming cut 8 bases from V and 2 bases from J; bases unmatched to any gene: 8. The CDR3 length is 15 residues. Germline loops: CDR1 MDHEN, CDR2 SYDVKM. The CDR3 spells CASHSGTGAYNEQFF. The CDR3 region has the DNA TGTGCCAGCCACTCCGGGACAGGCGCCTACAATGAGCAGTTCTTC.

As for this clone: Without the conserved terminal phenylalanine or tryptophan, this CDR3 likely stems from a read error. The DNA is left out, because the CDR3 cannot be placed on it with certainty; the CDR3 is given as TCRdb lists it. The chain combines TRBV4-2 with TRBJ1-2; the listed D gene, TRBD1, was not tested against the DNA. A total of 14 residues make up the CDR3, ends included. Germline V gene data show CDR1 as LGHNA and CDR2 as YNFKEQ. CDR3 region: CASSQDEDRGRLFV.

The V and J genes are TRBV27 and TRBJ2-6, with D possibly being TRBD2 (6 bases). CDR1 and CDR2 (germline): MNHEY, SMNVEV (reference sequence). V was cut by 2 bases and J by 4 bases, with 18 bases left in between. The CDR3 runs 18 residues. CDR3 in amino acids: CASSLGRSGRTGANVLTF. CDR3 nucleotide sequence: TGTGCCAGCAGTTTAGGCCGTTCGGGGAGGACAGGGGCCAACGTCCTGACTTTC.

The V call is TRBV7-9, the J call TRBJ2-3, with 14 positions matching TRBD2. Germline V gives CDR1 SEHNR, CDR2 FQNEAQ (reference sequence). The CDR3 is 16 residues long. The ends lost 5 bases at V and 2 bases at J; junction bases unmatched: 3. The CDR3 spells CASSQGLAGDTDTQYF. The CDR3 nucleotides read TGTGCCAGCAGCCAGGGACTAGCGGGAGACACAGATACGCAGTATTTT. Supplemented by reference TRBV7-9 and TRBJ2-3, the full variable domain reads DTGVSQNPRHKITKRGQNVTFRCDPISEHNRLYWYRQTLGQGPEFLTYFQNEAQLEKSRLLSDRFSAERPKGSFSTLEIQRTEQGDSAMYLCASSQGLAGDTDTQYFGPGTRLTVL.

This chain links TRBV4-1 with TRBJ1-1; D possibly corresponds to TRBD1 (5 bases). The CDR3 sequence is 16 residues long. The V gene's germline CDR1 is MGHRA and CDR2 YSYEKL. V lost 3 bases and J 6 bases, leaving 20 bases between the germline ends. CDR3 in amino acids: CASSQTWGRPSAEAFF. In nucleotides, the CDR3 is TGCGCCAGCAGCCAGACGTGGGGCAGGCCCTCCGCTGAAGCTTTCTTT.

V usage is TRBV27 and J usage is TRBJ2-3; 8 nucleotides align to TRBD1. V trimming: 0 bases; J trimming: 0 bases; junction bases outside the gene matches: 5. Germline CDR1 and CDR2: MNHEY and SMNVEV (reference sequence). This CDR3 has 17 residues. The CDR3 loop reads CASSLSWTGWSTDTQYF. CDR3 coding DNA: TGTGCCAGCAGTTTATCGTGGACAGGGTGGAGCACAGATACGCAGTATTTT.

The chain employs TRBV6-5 and TRBJ2-3; TRBD2 matches 10 bases. J was trimmed by 5 bases and V by 2 bases; bases with no gene match: 4. The CDR3 has 15 amino acids. Germline values: CDR1 MNHEY, CDR2 SVGAGI. The CDR3, as DNA: TGTGCCAGCAGTTACCTAGCGGGGGCTTTAGATACGCAGTATTTT. Translating gives CASSYLAGALDTQYF.

Only one count was recorded for this clone. The J gene is TRBJ1-1, the V gene TRBV12-3 or TRBV12-4; D call uncertain. The CDR3 totals 13 residues. V was cut by 3 bases and J by 11 bases, with 16 bases left in between. In nucleotides, the CDR3 is TGTGCCAGCAGTTTCGGTGCAGGAAATCTCGCTTTCTTT. Translated: CASSFGAGNLAFF.

This chain connects TRBV11-3 to TRBJ1-5; 11 bases align to TRBD1. CDR3 length: 16 amino acids. With 10 bases clipped from V and 2 bases from J, the junction kept 10 bases outside the gene matches. Germline loops: CDR1 SGHNT, CDR2 YENEEA. The CDR3 coding sequence is TGTGCCAATCCCGGACAGGGGGCTTGGGGCAATCAGCCCCAGCATTTT. As protein: CANPGQGAWGNQPQHF.

The J gene is TRBJ2-1, the V gene TRBV3-1 (or the pseudogene TRBV3-2); 9 bases fit TRBD2. Germline V CDR1 and CDR2: LGHDT, YNNKEL (reference sequence). The CDR3 has 17 amino acids. V shed 1 base and J 4 bases; nucleotides not matched to a gene: 8. The CDR3 protein is CASSQGGGRASYNEQFF. The CDR3 bases are TGTGCCAGCAGCCAAGGCGGCGGGAGGGCGTCATACAATGAGCAGTTCTTC.

V usage is TRBV4-1 and J usage is TRBJ2-1, with 11 bases identical to TRBD2. The V gene end was trimmed by 4 bases and the J gene end by 4 bases; junction bases not matched to a gene: 3. The V gene's germline CDR1 is MGHRA and CDR2 YSYEKL. CDR3 size: 15 residues. The CDR3 coding sequence is TGCGCCAGCAGCCCGACTAGCGGGGTTTACAATGAGCAGTTCTTC. The encoded protein is CASSPTSGVYNEQFF.

The V call is TRBV7-9, the J call TRBJ1-2; TRBD1 is a possible D gene (6 bases). Germline V gene lookup returns CDR1 SEHNR and CDR2 FQNEAQ (reference sequence). The CDR3 is 14 residues long. Trimming removed 5 bases at V and 0 bases at J, with 10 bases between. The CDR3 coding sequence is TGTGCCAGCAGCCCGACAGGTCCTAACTATGGCTACACCTTC. This translates into CASSPTGPNYGYTF.